These T cell receptor beta chains were read from a single sample in a study of shared clonotypes between healthy human individuals. Data came from immunoSEQ multiplex PCR; TCRdb stores just in-frame clones and leaves some out. The sample yields 1.5 million to 2.5 million clones, 85% to 95% seen once. The specimen sequenced was naive CD8+ T cells sorted from blood. These receptors were obtained from a man between 18 and 35 years old in good health. Both conserved end residues are part of each CDR3. Fields, in order: J gene, V gene, D gene, clone size, CDR3 DNA, CDR3 protein. A D gene is named only where the DNA matches it firmly. Clone size is not always given. Where it is, it says once, few, many or a class for expanded clones.

>TRBJ1-2|TRBV7-9|TRBD1|once
TGTGCCAGCATAACAGGGGGCGGTGTTAACTATGGCTACACCTTC
CASITGGGVNYGYTF
>TRBJ2-7|TRBV4-1|.|.
TGCGCCAGCAGCCAAGATTCTTACGAGCAGTACTTC
CASSQDSYEQYF
>TRBJ1-4|TRBV6-6|.|.
TGTGCCAGCAGTTACTCGTTAGTTTCTGATAATGAAAAACTGTTTTTT
CASSYSLVSDNEKLFF
>TRBJ1-6|TRBV4-1|.|.
TGCGCCACCTCCACCGATCCAGATTCACCCCTCCACTTT
CATSTDPDSPLHF
>TRBJ2-7|TRBV4-3|.|.
TGCGCCAGCAGCCAAGTACCCTGGATTTACGAGCAGTACTTC
CASSQVPWIYEQYF
>TRBJ2-7|TRBV13|.|.
TGTGCCAGCAGCTTAGAACGAGGCTCCTACGAGCAGTACTTC
CASSLERGSYEQYF
>TRBJ1-2|TRBV5-6|TRBD1|.
TGTGCCAGCAGCACGCCGGACAGGGGTAGAAATGGCTACACCTTC
CASSTPDRGRNGYTF
>TRBJ2-7|TRBV5-6|.|.
TGTGCCAGCAGCTTGTATGGGGAGGCCTACGAGCAGTACTTC
CASSLYGEAYEQYF
>TRBJ1-5|TRBV28|.|.
TGTGCCAGCAGTTTGGGGGAAAATCAGCCCCAGCATTTT
CASSLGENQPQHF
>TRBJ2-7|TRBV7-9|.|.
TGTGCCAGCAGCCTCGGCGAGGTTGCTTACTACGAGCAGTACTTC
CASSLGEVAYYEQYF
>TRBJ1-1|TRBV4-1|.|.
TGCGCCAGCAGCCAAGTACAAAATTCTGAAGCTTTCTTT
CASSQVQNSEAFF
>TRBJ2-1|TRBV27|.|.
TGTGCCAGCAGCCTCTCAGGGTGGGATCCCAATGAGCAGTTCTTC
CASSLSGWDPNEQFF
>TRBJ2-5|TRBV2|.|.
TGTGCCAGCCTCCAATGGGGGGAGCACCAAGAGACCCAGTACTTC
CASLQWGEHQETQYF
>TRBJ2-2|TRBV10-2|.|.
TGCGCCAGCAGTGAGCAGGGAAACGGGGAGCTGTTTTTT
CASSEQGNGELFF
>TRBJ2-2|TRBV5-4|TRBD1|.
TGTGCCAGCAGCTTGGGACAGGGTGGCGGGGAGCTGTTTTTT
CASSLGQGGGELFF
>TRBJ2-5|TRBV5-4|TRBD2|.
TGTGCCAGCAGCTGGGGGGGATTCTGGCGGGAGGGCCAAGAGACCCAGTACTTC
CASSWGGFWREGQETQYF
>TRBJ2-7|TRBV6-1|TRBD2|.
TGTGCCAGCAGTGAAGTAGGCAGGGACTACACCTACGAGCAGTACTTC
CASSEVGRDYTYEQYF
>TRBJ2-7|TRBV29-1|.|.
TGCAGCGTTGATGGGGCAGACTACGAGCAGTACTTC
CSVDGADYEQYF
>TRBJ2-3|TRBV9|.|.
TGTGCCAGCAGCCCCGGGACCACAGATACGCAGTATTTT
CASSPGTTDTQYF
>TRBJ2-1|TRBV5-8|.|.
TGTGCCAGCAGCCCCGGAGGAGACAATGAGCAGTTCTTC
CASSPGGDNEQFF
>TRBJ2-2|TRBV6-7|.|.
TGTGCCAGCAGTTACTCCGGGCGGCAGGGGACTGTCCTGAACACCGGGGAGCTGTTTTTT
CASSYSGRQGTVLNTGELFF
>TRBJ1-2|TRBV9|.|.
TGTGCCAGCACCTCAGCGGGCGACTATGGCTACACCTTC
CASTSAGDYGYTF
>TRBJ2-3|TRBV7-2|.|.
TGTGCCAGCAGCTCCCCGCTAGCCGGAGCAGATACGCAGTATTTT
CASSSPLAGADTQYF
>TRBJ2-1|TRBV13|.|.
TGTGCCAGCAGCTTGCCCCCGGACAATGAGCAGTTCTTC
CASSLPPDNEQFF
>TRBJ2-7|TRBV4-1|TRBD2|.
TGCGCCAGCAGCCAAGAGGGGACTAGTTCCTACGAGCAGTACTTC
CASSQEGTSSYEQYF
>TRBJ1-1|TRBV7-9|.|few
TGTGCCAGCAGCTTAGATGGGGGGCAGACTGAAGCTTTCTTT
CASSLDGGQTEAFF
>TRBJ1-5|TRBV27|.|.
TGTGCCAGCGGAAGTTTGGGCAATCAGCCCCAGCATTTT
CASGSLGNQPQHF
>TRBJ2-5|TRBV7-7|.|.
TGTGCTAGCAGCCCAAGTTTTTCCATCCAAGAGACCCAGTACTTC
CASSPSFSIQETQYF
>TRBJ1-6|TRBV27|.|few
TGTGCCAGCAGTTTAGTGGGGGCCAGCGAAGAATCACCCCTCCACTTT
CASSLVGASEESPLHF
>TRBJ1-5|TRBV2|TRBD1|once
TGTGCCAGCAAGACAGGGTATCAGCCCCAGCATTTT
CASKTGYQPQHF
>TRBJ2-7|TRBV18|TRBD2|.
TGTGCCAGCTCCACGGGGGGGGTTACCGAGCAGTACTTC
CASSTGGVTEQYF
>TRBJ1-2|TRBV7-9|.|.
TGTGCCAGCGAGGAGGGATATGGCTACACCTTC
CASEEGYGYTF
>TRBJ2-7|TRBV6-1|.|.
TGTGCCAGCAGTGAAGCGCGTTTAATGGTGCAAGCCTACGAGCAGTACTTC
CASSEARLMVQAYEQYF
>TRBJ2-1|TRBV4-2|.|.
TGTGCCAGCAAGGTTGCGGGCGACAATGAGCAGTTCTTC
CASKVAGDNEQFF
>TRBJ2-3|TRBV29-1|TRBD2|.
TGCAGCGTTGAAGTGGCTACGGGGGGGCCCACAGATACGCAGTATTTT
CSVEVATGGPTDTQYF
>TRBJ2-7|TRBV10-3|.|.
TGTGCCATCAGTGACGGGGCGGACAACCCTTCTCCGGGCGAGCAGTACTTC
CAISDGADNPSPGEQYF
>TRBJ2-7|TRBV4-1|.|.
TGCGCCAGCAGCCAAGAGACAAACACCTACGAGCAGTACTTC
CASSQETNTYEQYF
>TRBJ2-7|TRBV6-1|.|.
TGTGCCAGCAGTGAAAGGGGGGGTCTCCCGCTAAATGACGAGCAGTACTTC
CASSERGGLPLNDEQYF
>TRBJ2-2|TRBV9|.|.
TGTGCCAGCAGCGTAGCGCAGGGGACGGACGGCGGGGAGCTGTTTTTT
CASSVAQGTDGGELFF
>TRBJ2-1|TRBV5-8|.|.
TGTGCCAGCAGCTTGGTAACGGGGGATTACAATGAGCAGTTCTTC
CASSLVTGDYNEQFF
>TRBJ2-5|TRBV6-5|.|.
TGTGCCAGCAGTTACTTGGACGGAGTAGAGACCCAGTACTTC
CASSYLDGVETQYF
>TRBJ2-7|TRBV2|TRBD2|.
TGTGCCAGCACTGGGACTAGCGGGATTCCCTCCTACGAGCAGTACTTC
CASTGTSGIPSYEQYF
>TRBJ2-7|TRBV19|TRBD1|.
TGTGCCAGTAGTTCCGGGACAGGGGACCACGAGCAGTACTTC
CASSSGTGDHEQYF
>TRBJ2-7|TRBV27|.|.
TGTGCCAGCAGCCACCAGGGGGGATACGAGCAGTACTTC
CASSHQGGYEQYF
>TRBJ2-3|TRBV5-4|.|.
TGTGCCAGCAGCTTGGCGGGGACCCTCACAGATACGCAGTATTTT
CASSLAGTLTDTQYF
>TRBJ2-7|TRBV19|.|.
TGTGCCAGTAGTATACGCTTCCGGGCCCACGAGCAGTACTTC
CASSIRFRAHEQYF
>TRBJ2-7|TRBV7-9|.|once
TGTGCCAGCAGCTCCCGGCAGGGTCCCTACGAGCAGTACTTC
CASSSRQGPYEQYF
>TRBJ1-1|TRBV6-1|.|.
TGTGCCAGCAGTACGCAGGGTATGAACACTGAAGCTTTCTTT
CASSTQGMNTEAFF